One and the same sample provided the 3 T cell receptor beta chains below, sequenced in a study of CD8+CD57+ T cells in acquired aplastic anemia. Both TCR beta VDJ combination and CDR3 sequence profiling were carried out. Genomic DNA was the template for this profiling. TCRdb redid the calling of the reads with MiXCR, one entry per CDR3 protein. The sample has some 190,000 distinct CDR3 sequences; 54% are singletons. Sequencing was carried out using sorted CD4+, CD8+, or CD8+CD57+ T cells (not recorded which) from PBMCs. The receptors stem from a human donor in good health, serving as a control.

The V gene is TRBV29-1, the J gene TRBJ2-1; 14 nucleotides line up with TRBD2. Germline loops: CDR1 SQVTM, CDR2 ANQGSEA. This CDR3 spans 16 amino acids. The junction had 9 bases not matched to a gene; V was cut back by 6 bases and J by 5 bases. The CDR3 nucleotides are TGCAGCGTCACGGGACTAGCGGGGGAGCTCGACAATGAGCAGTTCTTC. It is translated as CSVTGLAGELDNEQFF.

The V call is TRBV20-1, the J call TRBJ2-5; 9 bases agree with TRBD2. CDR3 length: 14 residues. Losses at the gene ends were 6 bases for V and 5 bases for J; bases not matched to a gene: 10. Germline lookup yields CDR1 DFQATT and CDR2 SNEGSKA (reference sequence). In nucleotides, the CDR3 is TGCAGTGCCGTCGGCGGGGGGGAAGGGGAGACCCAGTACTTC. As protein: CSAVGGGEGETQYF.

The V call is TRBV10-1, the J call TRBJ2-7, with 10 positions matching TRBD1. This CDR3 comprises 14 residues. Trimming cost V 10 bases and J 0 bases; bases outside gene matches: 6. From germline, CDR1 is WNHNN and CDR2 SYGVQD (reference sequence). The CDR3 DNA reads TGCGCCACCTGGGGACAGGGGCCCTCCTACGAGCAGTACTTC. As protein: CATWGQGPSYEQYF.